This TCR beta chain emerged from a study of shared clonotypes between healthy human individuals. V lost 2 bases to trimming and J lost 4 bases; unmatched junction nucleotides: 10. The CDR3 runs 16 residues. Germline V gives CDR1 MNHEY, CDR2 SMNVEV (reference sequence). Clones were read by immunoSEQ multiplex PCR, and TCRdb kept only the in-frame ones, dropping some. The sample has about 2,200,000 clones, approximately 94% seen once. CD8 cells classed as naive were CD45RO-negative and positively selected for CCR7, excluding terminally differentiated effector memory CD45RA+ cells. Sequenced input: naive CD8+ T cells from PBMCs. The V gene is TRBV27, the J gene TRBJ1-2; TRBD1 agrees at 7 bases. The TCR was taken from a man between 18 and 29 years old in good health. Some clones in this sample may be carry-over from other donors' samples. CDR3 sequence: CASSLGPTGRFYGYTF. CDR3 DNA: TGTGCCAGCAGTTTAGGGCCGACAGGGAGATTCTATGGCTACACCTTC.